The table lists the clone carrying this T cell receptor beta chain with a few counts. The same CDR3 is also encoded by other DNA sequences in this sample. The record originates from a study of shared clonotypes between healthy human individuals. Using immunoSEQ multiplex PCR, the repertoire was profiled, and TCRdb retains in-frame clones only, with some absent. The sample includes roughly 2.2 million clones, 92% seen only once; the top ten take 0.37%. V lost 5 bases to trimming and J lost 1 base, with 8 bases between them. The CDR3 runs 13 residues. Germline assignment: CDR1 SGHTA and CDR2 FQGTGA. This chain connects TRBV7-3 to TRBJ1-1; the D gene is possibly TRBD1 (5 bases). Sequenced material: naive CD4+ T cells from PBMCs. Sample subset: CD45RA+ positively selected. This receptor was obtained from a young man in good health. Some clones in this sample may be carry-over from other donors' samples. CDR3 residues: CASSRGANTEAFF. The CDR3, as DNA: TGTGCCAGCAGCCGAGGGGCGAACACTGAAGCTTTCTTT.